This TCR beta chain emerged from a study of blood T cell repertoires in COVID-19. Study context: COVID-19 samples from acute and convalescent phases originated in the United States, Italy and Spain.

Original analysis: Quantification of nucleated cells was approximated via reference gene primer amplification. Produced via immunoSEQ multiplex PCR; TCRdb's table is partial and in-frame only. That table supplies the V and J calls and clone size; D and trimming were determined from the DNA. The table shows about 210,000 clones, with roughly four fifths occurring only once. Between the trimmed V and J ends, which lost 1 base and 4 bases, there was a span of 16 bases. The CDR3 spans 16 residues. Germline CDR1 is MNHNS and CDR2 is SASEGT. Recruited during active infection, patients (from Seattle) were subsequently followed longitudinally.

The receptor was derived from a woman over 75 with COVID-19, enrolled during active disease. Sequenced: peripheral blood. The chain links TRBV6-1 to TRBJ1-1; D is undetermined. The CDR3, as DNA: TGTGCCAGCAGTGAAGGGGCGGGCGTAATGAGCACTGAAGCTTTCTTT. This translates into CASSEGAGVMSTEAFF.